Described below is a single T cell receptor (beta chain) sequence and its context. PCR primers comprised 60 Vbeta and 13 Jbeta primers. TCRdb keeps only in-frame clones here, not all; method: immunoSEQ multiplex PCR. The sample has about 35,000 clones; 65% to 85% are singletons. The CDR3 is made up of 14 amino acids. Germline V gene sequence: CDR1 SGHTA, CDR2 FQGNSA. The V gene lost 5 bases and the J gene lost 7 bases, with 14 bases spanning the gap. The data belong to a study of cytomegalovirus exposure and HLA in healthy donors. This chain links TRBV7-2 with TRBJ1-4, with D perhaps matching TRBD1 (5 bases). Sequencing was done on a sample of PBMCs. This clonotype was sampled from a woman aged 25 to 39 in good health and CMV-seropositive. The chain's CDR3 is CASSPTESREKLFF. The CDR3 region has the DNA TGTGCCAGCAGCCCGACAGAGTCTCGTGAAAAACTGTTTTTT.